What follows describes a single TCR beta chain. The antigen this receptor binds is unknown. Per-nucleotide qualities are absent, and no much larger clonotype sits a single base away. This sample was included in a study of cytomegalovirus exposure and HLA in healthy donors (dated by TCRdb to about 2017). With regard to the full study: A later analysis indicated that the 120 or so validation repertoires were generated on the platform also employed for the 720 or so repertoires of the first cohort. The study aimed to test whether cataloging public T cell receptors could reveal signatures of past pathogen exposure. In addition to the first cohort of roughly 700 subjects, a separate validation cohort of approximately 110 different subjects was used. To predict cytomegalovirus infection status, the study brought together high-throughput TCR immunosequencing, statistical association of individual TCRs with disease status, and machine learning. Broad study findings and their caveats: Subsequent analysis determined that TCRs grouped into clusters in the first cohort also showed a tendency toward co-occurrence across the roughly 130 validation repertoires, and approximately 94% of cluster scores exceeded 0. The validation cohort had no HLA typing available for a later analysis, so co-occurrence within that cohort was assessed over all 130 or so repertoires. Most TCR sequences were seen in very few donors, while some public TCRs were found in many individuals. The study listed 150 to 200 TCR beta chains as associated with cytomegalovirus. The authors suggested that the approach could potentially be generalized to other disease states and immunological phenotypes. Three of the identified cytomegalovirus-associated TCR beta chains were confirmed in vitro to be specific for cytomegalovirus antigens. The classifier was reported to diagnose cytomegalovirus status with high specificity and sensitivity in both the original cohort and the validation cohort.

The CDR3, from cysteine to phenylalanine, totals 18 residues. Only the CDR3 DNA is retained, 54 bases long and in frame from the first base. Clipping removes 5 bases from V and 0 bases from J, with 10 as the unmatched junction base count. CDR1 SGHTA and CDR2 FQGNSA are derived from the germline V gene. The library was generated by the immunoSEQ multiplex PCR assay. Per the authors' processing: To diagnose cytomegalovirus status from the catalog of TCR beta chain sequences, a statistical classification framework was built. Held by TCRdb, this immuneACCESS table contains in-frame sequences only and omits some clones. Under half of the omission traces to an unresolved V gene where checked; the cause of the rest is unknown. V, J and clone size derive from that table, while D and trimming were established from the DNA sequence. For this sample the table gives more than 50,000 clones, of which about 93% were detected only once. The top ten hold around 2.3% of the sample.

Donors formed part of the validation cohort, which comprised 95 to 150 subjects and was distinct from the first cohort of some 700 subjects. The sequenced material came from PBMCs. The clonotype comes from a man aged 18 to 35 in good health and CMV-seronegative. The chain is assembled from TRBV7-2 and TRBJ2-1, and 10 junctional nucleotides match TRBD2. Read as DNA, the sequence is TGTGCCAGCAGCCGATACTACTCTAGCGGGAGCTCCTACAATGAGCAGTTCTTC. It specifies CASSRYYSSGSSYNEQFF.